This T cell receptor (beta chain) derives from a study of identical twins. The table lists this clonotype with a few counts. V lost 5 bases and J lost 9; bases outside the gene matches: 10. Germline CDR1 DFQATT, CDR2 SNEGSKA (reference sequence). The CDR3 loop spans 14 amino acids. One entry per CDR3 protein, called by TCRdb with MiXCR from the 5' RACE reads. The sample holds over 500,000 distinct CDR3 sequences, 20% to 25% seen once. Separately, the same data were catalogued under a study of T cells expressing NK-cell markers. As that report states: What restricted sorting to alpha-beta TCR T cells in several experiments was an anti-gamma-delta TCR antibody.

V gene TRBV20-1 combines with J gene TRBJ2-1; 10 bases line up with TRBD2. The receptor was isolated from a woman between 18 and 29 years old in good health. Sequencing was carried out using CD4+ T cells sorted from blood. The CDR3 loop is CSALVAGGAGEQFF. CDR3 bases: TGCAGTGCTCTGGTAGCGGGAGGAGCGGGTGAGCAGTTCTTC.